This T cell receptor beta chain comes out of a study of cytomegalovirus exposure and HLA in healthy donors. Study-wide results and limits: Some public TCRs appeared in many individuals, while most sequences were rare. High specificity and sensitivity for cytomegalovirus status were reported for the classifier. The finding came from a later analysis; first-cohort TCR clusters tended to co-occur in the roughly 120 validation repertoires. A list of roughly 160 TCR beta chains associated with cytomegalovirus was given.

Profiling relied on immunoSEQ multiplex PCR, and the TCRdb table lists in-frame clones only, not all of them. The sample includes more than 150,000 clones, 88% of them seen just once. Remarks on this clone: The antigen remains unidentified.

Trimming took 4 bases from V and 0 from J, leaving 16 bases between them. CDR1 is GTSNPN and CDR2 is SVGIG in the germline V gene (reference sequence). The CDR3 is made up of 16 amino acids. Source material: PBMCs. The TCR sequence derives from a man between 18 and 29 years old in good health and CMV-seronegative. The chain couples TRBV30 to TRBJ2-1; D unresolved. The CDR3: CAWNLHSQSSYNEQFF. For the CDR3, the DNA is TGTGCCTGGAACCTCCACTCCCAAAGCTCCTACAATGAGCAGTTCTTC.